This passage covers 19 T cell receptor beta chains from one sample sequenced in a study of human T cells and chemical hapten exposure. One entry per CDR3 protein results from TCRdb running MiXCR on the RACE reads. In the table there are over 85,000 distinct CDR3 sequences, less than 14% of which are singletons. Time point given: pre-sensitization, week 0. Treatment described: therapeutic diphenylcyclopropenone sensitization with weekly scalp DPC. The source was whole blood, collected in connection with sensitization to the hapten diphenylcyclopropenone (DPC). The source is a woman in her sixties with alopecia areata. Some clones in this sample may be carry-over from other donors' samples.

In its sample, this clonotype was seen a few times. This CDR3 is CASSFGPGANEKLFF. In DNA, the CDR3 is TGTGCCAGCAGTTTCGGGCCTGGGGCTAATGAAAAACTGTTTTTT. The chain uses TRBV6-5 and TRBJ1-4; D unresolved. This CDR3 has 15 residues. V gave up 4 bases and J gave up 3 bases, with 12 bases separating them. Germline V gene sequence: CDR1 MNHEY, CDR2 SVGAGI.

The J gene is TRBJ2-7, the V gene TRBV9; weak D call: TRBD1 (7 bases). Germline loops: CDR1 SGDLS, CDR2 YYNGEE. The CDR3 runs to 13 residues. V lost 7 bases and J lost 3, with 14 bases in between. The CDR3 DNA follows: TGTGCCAGCGCCAGGGGGGTAAGCTACGAGCAGTACTTC. This codes for CASARGVSYEQYF.

CDR3 residues: CASSLGYEDNEQFF. CDR3 in DNA: TGTGCCAGCAGCTTAGGATACGAGGACAATGAGCAGTTCTTC. This rearrangement joins TRBV7-2 to TRBJ2-1, with no clear D. The V gene's germline CDR1 is SGHTA and CDR2 FQGNSA. The CDR3 is 14 amino acids. Trimming stripped 1 base from V and 5 bases from J, with 9 bases between.

This clonotype was seen only a few times. The CDR3 sequence: CASSLAVSGGTDTQYF. The CDR3 DNA reads TGCGCCAGCAGCTTGGCGGTTAGCGGGGGAACAGATACGCAGTATTTT. J is TRBJ2-3 and V is TRBV5-1, with 9 positions matching TRBD2. V was pared by 0 bases and J by 3 bases, with 5 bases of the junction left unmatched. Per the germline V gene, CDR1 is SGHRS and CDR2 is YFSETQ. The CDR3 sequence is 16 residues long.

Only a few counts were recorded for this clonotype. The chain joins TRBV7-3 to TRBJ2-7; 9 nucleotides line up with TRBD1. The CDR3 length is 16 residues. Trimming at V came to 2 bases and at J to 2 bases, leaving 7 bases not matched to a gene. Germline CDR1 is SGHTA and CDR2 is FQGTGA. CDR3 region: CASSLDSGTGTYEQYF. The CDR3 region has the DNA TGTGCCAGCAGCTTAGATTCTGGGACAGGGACCTACGAGCAGTACTTC.

This clonotype occurred a few times. The chain has TRBV19 and TRBJ1-2; no clear D. Trimming stripped 3 bases from V and 3 bases from J, with 5 bases between. CDR1 is LNHDA and CDR2 is SQIVND in the germline V gene (reference sequence). The CDR3 covers 12 residues. The CDR3, as DNA: TGTGCCAGTAGTATTGAGGACTATGGCTACACCTTC. Translated, it gives CASSIEDYGYTF.

This clonotype was observed a few times. The chain couples TRBV12-3 or TRBV12-4 to TRBJ2-5; D is perhaps TRBD2 (5 bases). The V end lost 11 bases, the J end lost 0 bases, and 13 bases lay between the germline ends. The CDR3 covers 13 residues. CDR3 amino acids: CASTAANQETQYF. The DNA of the CDR3 is TGTGCCTCCACAGCGGCGAACCAAGAGACCCAGTACTTC.

This chain links TRBV12-3 or TRBV12-4 with TRBJ2-1, with 9 positions matching TRBD2. V trimming: 2 bases; J trimming: 7 bases; junction bases outside the gene matches: 12. The CDR3 contains 17 residues. CDR3 in DNA: TGTGCCAGCAGTTTAAGTGCCCCCGCGGGGGGGCTTAATGAGCAGTTCTTC. Protein sequence: CASSLSAPAGGLNEQFF.

This sequence joins TRBV30 and TRBJ1-1, with D possibly TRBD1 on 6 matching bases. Trimming shortened V by 5 bases and J by 5 bases, and 9 bases separated the two germline ends. The CDR3 spans 11 residues. In germline, CDR1 is GTSNPN, CDR2 SVGIG (reference sequence). This chain's CDR3 is CAWGRGTEAFF. In nucleotides, the CDR3 is TGTGCCTGGGGTAGGGGGACTGAAGCTTTCTTT.

This clonotype showed up many times. The junction differs from germline at one of its ends, possibly a read error. The chain is built from TRBV15 and TRBJ1-5; tentatively, D is TRBD1 (6 bases). The CDR3 runs to 14 residues. Germline-derived CDR1 and CDR2 are LNHNV and YYDKDF (reference sequence). The CDR3 protein is CATSRQGMNQPQQF. CDR3 nucleotide sequence: TGTGCCACCAGCAGACAGGGGATGAATCAGCCCCAGCAATTT. The whole variable domain, remainder taken from reference TRBV15 and TRBJ1-5, is DAMVIQNPRYQVTQFGKPVTLSCSQTLNHNVMYWYQQKSSQAPKLLFHYYDKDFNNEADTPDNFQSRRPNTSFCFLDIRSPGLGDTAMYLCATSRQGMNQPQQFGDGTRLSIL.

The sample holds many counts of this clonotype. CDR3 coding DNA: TGTGCCAGCAGCTCCACGGAGAACACTGAAGCTTTCTTT. Translated, it gives CASSSTENTEAFF. The genes are TRBV7-3 and TRBJ1-1; D ambiguous. The CDR3 length is 13 residues. V was shortened by 4 bases and J by 1 base, with 7 bases between the two germline ends. CDR1 and CDR2 from the germline V gene are SGHTA and FQGTGA.

This clonotype was recorded a few times. This chain connects TRBV5-1 to TRBJ1-1; 7 nucleotides agree with TRBD1. CDR1 and CDR2 (germline): SGHRS, YFSETQ. The CDR3 spans 14 residues. Unmatched junction bases numbered 10, after V lost 6 bases and J lost 5 bases. In nucleotides, the CDR3 is TGCGCCAGCACTGGCTCAGGGGGACGGACTGAAGCTTTCTTT. Translation: CASTGSGGRTEAFF.

The genes are TRBV24-1 and TRBJ1-5, with D possibly TRBD1 on 5 matching bases. CDR3 length equals 15 residues. Per the germline V gene, CDR1 is KGHDR and CDR2 is SFDVKD. V was cut by 7 bases and J by 9 bases, with 21 bases left in between. The CDR3 coding sequence is TGTGCCACCAGCGAGGCGACAGCCACGTTGCGGCCCCAGCATTTT. Its protein product is CATSEATATLRPQHF.

This clonotype showed up many times. The V gene is TRBV6-6, the J gene TRBJ2-1; 8 bases are shared with TRBD2. From germline, CDR1 is MNHNY and CDR2 SVGAGI (reference sequence). J lost 4 bases, V lost 5 bases, and 1 base had no gene match. This CDR3 contains 13 residues. For the CDR3, the DNA is TGTGCCAGCAGTCGCGGGGGGTACAATGAGCAGTTCTTC. This codes for CASSRGGYNEQFF.

V usage is TRBV9 and J usage is TRBJ2-1, with D maybe TRBD1 (6 bases). Trimming left V 2 bases short and J 3 bases short, with 9 bases between. Germline lookup yields CDR1 SGDLS and CDR2 YYNGEE. The CDR3 sequence is 14 residues long. CDR3 sequence: CASSVGDNYNEQFF. The CDR3, as DNA: TGTGCCAGCAGCGTTGGGGACAACTACAATGAGCAGTTCTTC.

This clonotype was observed many times. This chain links TRBV7-9 with TRBJ2-7; possibly TRBD1 or TRBD2 for D (5 bases each). The CDR3 loop spans 13 amino acids. Germline V gene sequence: CDR1 SEHNR, CDR2 FQNEAQ (reference sequence). Trimming stripped 6 bases from V and 2 bases from J, with 11 bases between. CDR3 DNA: TGTGCCAGCAGTTGGGACGGAACCTACGAGCAGTACTTC. Translated, it gives CASSWDGTYEQYF. Full variable domain (rest looked up from reference TRBV7-9 and TRBJ2-7): DTGVSQNPRHKITKRGQNVTFRCDPISEHNRLYWYRQTLGQGPEFLTYFQNEAQLEKSRLLSDRFSAERPKGSFSTLEIQRTEQGDSAMYLCASSWDGTYEQYFGPGTRLTVT.

This sequence joins TRBV7-2 and TRBJ2-5; no firm D call. Looked up from germline, CDR1 is SGHTA and CDR2 is FQGNSA. The germline V and J ends were trimmed by 2 bases and 4 bases, with 5 bases remaining between them. The CDR3 runs 12 residues. This chain's CDR3 is CASSLHRETQYF. The CDR3 DNA follows: TGTGCCAGCAGCTTACATCGAGAGACCCAGTACTTC. Full variable domain (outside the CDR3, taken from reference TRBV7-2 and TRBJ2-5): GAGVSQSPSNKVTEKGKDVELRCDPISGHTALYWYRQSLGQGLEFLIYFQGNSAPDKSGLPSDRFSAERTGGSVSTLTIQRTQQEDSAVYLCASSLHRETQYFGPGTRLLVL.

This clonotype showed up many times. The chain recombines TRBV3-1 with TRBJ1-2; TRBD1 aligns across 8 bases. Germline CDR1 is LGHDT and CDR2 is YNNKEL (reference sequence). The V segment lost 1 base and the J segment 4 bases; nucleotides outside the gene matches: 14. The CDR3 spans 18 residues. CDR3 nucleotide sequence: TGTGCCAGCAGCCAAGTTGACAGGGGAGGGAGTAACGGCTATGGCTACACCTTC. Translated: CASSQVDRGGSNGYGYTF.

The chain links TRBV5-1 to TRBJ1-1; D is undetermined. V was trimmed by 3 bases and J by 7 bases, leaving 16 bases between them. This CDR3 contains 14 residues. Germline V gene lookup returns CDR1 SGHRS and CDR2 YFSETQ. The CDR3 loop is CASSSVLGPGEAFF. CDR3 bases: TGCGCCAGCAGCTCGGTTCTCGGCCCGGGTGAAGCTTTCTTT.